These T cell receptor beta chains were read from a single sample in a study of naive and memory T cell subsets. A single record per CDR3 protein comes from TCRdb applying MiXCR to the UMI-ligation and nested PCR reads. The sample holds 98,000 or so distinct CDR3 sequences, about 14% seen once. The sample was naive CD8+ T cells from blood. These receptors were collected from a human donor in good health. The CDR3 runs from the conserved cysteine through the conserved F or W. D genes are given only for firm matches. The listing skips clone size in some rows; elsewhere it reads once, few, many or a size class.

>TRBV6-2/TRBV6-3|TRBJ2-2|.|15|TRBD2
CASSPGLANTGELFF
TGTGCCAGCAGCCCGGGACTAGCGAACACCGGGGAGCTGTTTTTT
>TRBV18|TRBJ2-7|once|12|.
CASSPNRFEQYF
TGTGCCAGCTCACCAAATCGTTTCGAGCAGTACTTC
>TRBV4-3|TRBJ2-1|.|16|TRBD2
CASSQANGRNWNEQFF
TGCGCCAGCAGCCAAGCTAACGGGAGGAATTGGAATGAGCAGTTCTTC
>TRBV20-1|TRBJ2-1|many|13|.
CSARSANYNEQFF
TGCAGTGCTAGAAGCGCGAACTACAATGAGCAGTTCTTC
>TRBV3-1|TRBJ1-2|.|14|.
CASSQGQRVYGYTF
TGTGCCAGCAGCCAAGGGCAACGAGTCTATGGCTACACCTTC
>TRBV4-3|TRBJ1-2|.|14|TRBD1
CASSPQGRAPGYTF
TGCGCCAGCAGCCCACAGGGGCGGGCGCCGGGCTACACCTTC
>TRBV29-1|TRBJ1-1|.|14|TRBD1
CSVEVGTGSPEAFF
TGCAGCGTTGAAGTAGGGACAGGGTCCCCTGAAGCTTTCTTT
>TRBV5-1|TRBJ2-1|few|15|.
CASSLGAGSYNEQFF
TGCGCCAGCAGCTTGGGGGCAGGGTCCTACAATGAGCAGTTCTTC
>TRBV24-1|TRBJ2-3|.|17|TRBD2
CATSDWGLAGYTDTQYF
TGTGCCACCAGTGATTGGGGACTAGCGGGATACACAGATACGCAGTATTTT
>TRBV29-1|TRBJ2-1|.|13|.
CSVGQSSYNEQFF
TGCAGCGTTGGGCAAAGCTCCTACAATGAGCAGTTCTTC
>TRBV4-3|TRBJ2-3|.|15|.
CASSQDSGGLDTQYF
TGCGCCAGCAGCCAAGATAGTGGGGGTCTAGATACGCAGTATTTT
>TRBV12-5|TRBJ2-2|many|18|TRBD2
CATAPSVAGGLNTGELFF
TGTGCTACCGCTCCGTCAGTTGCGGGAGGACTGAACACCGGGGAGCTGTTTTTT
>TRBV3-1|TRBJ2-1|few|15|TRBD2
CASSQELAGPNEQFF
TGTGCCAGCAGCCAAGAACTAGCGGGGCCCAATGAGCAGTTCTTC
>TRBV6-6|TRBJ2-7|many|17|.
CASVEGQPGLHSYEQYF
TGTGCCAGCGTCGAGGGCCAACCGGGACTCCACTCCTACGAGCAGTACTTC
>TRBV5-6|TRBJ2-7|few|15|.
CASSLSLGGRWEQYF
TGTGCCAGCAGCTTGTCTCTTGGGGGGAGGTGGGAGCAGTACTTC
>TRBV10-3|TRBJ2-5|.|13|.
CATQEETRETQYF
TGTGCCACCCAGGAGGAGACTAGAGAGACCCAGTACTTC
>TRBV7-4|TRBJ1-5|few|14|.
CASSLARDGQPQHF
TGTGCCAGCAGCCTTGCCCGGGATGGTCAGCCCCAGCATTTT
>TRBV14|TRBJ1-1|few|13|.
CASSQVHRTEAFF
TGTGCCAGCAGCCAAGTGCACCGCACTGAAGCTTTCTTT
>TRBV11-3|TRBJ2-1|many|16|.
CASSFRRQGLVDEQFF
TGTGCCAGCAGCTTCCGGAGGCAGGGGTTAGTCGATGAGCAGTTCTTC
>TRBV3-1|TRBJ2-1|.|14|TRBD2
CASSGTSGNNEQFF
TGTGCCAGCAGCGGGACTAGCGGGAACAATGAGCAGTTCTTC
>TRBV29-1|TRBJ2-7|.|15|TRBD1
CSADWTGSSSYEQYF
TGCAGCGCTGACTGGACAGGGTCTTCCTCCTACGAGCAGTACTTC
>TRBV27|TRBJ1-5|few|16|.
CASSLRRGSANQPQHF
TGTGCCAGCAGTTTACGGCGAGGGTCGGCCAATCAGCCCCAGCATTTT
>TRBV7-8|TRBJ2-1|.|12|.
CASSSRGDEQFF
TGTGCCAGCAGCTCCAGGGGTGATGAGCAGTTCTTC
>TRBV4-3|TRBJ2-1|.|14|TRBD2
CASSPSGTSDEQFF
TGCGCCAGCAGCCCCTCCGGGACTAGCGATGAGCAGTTCTTC
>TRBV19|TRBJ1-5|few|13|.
CASRTRGDQPQHF
TGTGCCAGTAGGACCCGGGGGGATCAGCCCCAGCATTTT
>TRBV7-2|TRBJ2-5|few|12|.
CASSYDGETQYF
TGTGCCAGCAGCTACGATGGGGAGACCCAGTACTTC
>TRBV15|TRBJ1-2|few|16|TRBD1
CATSGPMTGGDYGYTF
TGTGCCACCAGCGGTCCCATGACAGGGGGCGACTATGGCTACACCTTC
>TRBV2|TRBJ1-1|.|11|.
CASTGNTEAFF
TGTGCCAGCACCGGGAACACTGAAGCTTTCTTT
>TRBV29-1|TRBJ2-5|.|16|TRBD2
CSVDGEEREYQETQYF
TGCAGCGTTGACGGGGAGGAGCGGGAGTACCAAGAGACCCAGTACTTC
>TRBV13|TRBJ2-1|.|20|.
CASSTTGGGPVVGVHDEQFF
TGTGCCAGCAGCACCACCGGGGGTGGGCCTGTTGTGGGAGTTCACGATGAGCAGTTCTTC
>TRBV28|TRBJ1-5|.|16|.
CASTLFPRGGNQPQHF
TGTGCCAGCACCTTGTTCCCGAGGGGAGGCAATCAGCCCCAGCATTTT
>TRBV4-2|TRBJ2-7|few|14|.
CASSHNSGQYEQYF
TGTGCCAGCAGCCATAACAGCGGACAGTACGAGCAGTACTTC
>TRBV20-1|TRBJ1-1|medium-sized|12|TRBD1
CSAGDSGTEAFF
TGCAGTGCTGGGGACAGTGGCACTGAAGCTTTCTTT